These T cell receptor beta chains were read from a single sample in a study of vaccination and CD4 T cells after COVID-19. No antigen has been identified for these receptors. TCRdb analysed the PCR reads with MiXCR anew, one entry per CDR3 protein. The sample contains over 6,500 distinct CDR3 sequences, 40% to 45% of which appear only once. The specimen sequenced was CD4+ T cells from blood, cultured in vitro. The receptors derive from a human donor in good health. Both conserved end residues are part of each CDR3. Each record gives: V gene, J gene, CDR3 protein.

>TRBV19|TRBJ1-5
CASIPRWTDSNQPQHF
>TRBV7-2|TRBJ2-2
CASTPAVGNTGELFF
>TRBV7-9|TRBJ2-5
CASSLGTTSGEETQYF
>TRBV11-2|TRBJ1-1
CASSLGRVGTEAFF
>TRBV19|TRBJ1-3
CASSFGTSGTGNTIYF
>TRBV6-4|TRBJ1-1
CASSPRGTVNTEAFF
>TRBV28|TRBJ1-3
CASEGQSSGNTIYF
>TRBV11-2|TRBJ1-2
CASSHPGGGESNYGYTF
>TRBV7-9|TRBJ1-2
CASSLWGTDSYGYTF
>TRBV12-3/TRBV12-4|TRBJ1-6
CANSSTGGNSPLHF
>TRBV6-2/TRBV6-3|TRBJ1-2
CASRKGLINYGYTF
>TRBV19|TRBJ1-3
CASSPKDREDTIYF
>TRBV29-1|TRBJ1-5
CSVASTDPNQPQHF
>TRBV6-1|TRBJ1-1
CASKSQGRYDTEAFF
>TRBV29-1|TRBJ1-2
CSVGEGDYGYTF
>TRBV11-2|TRBJ2-7
CASSLVSVNSYEQYF
>TRBV29-1|TRBJ2-2
CSVEEPWGGAGELFF
>TRBV6-1|TRBJ1-1
CASGGNTEAFF
>TRBV6-1|TRBJ1-1
CASSEFGGLNTEAFF
>TRBV5-1|TRBJ1-6
CASSLGDRESPLHF
>TRBV20-1|TRBJ1-1
CSARDPTYTEAFF
>TRBV25-1|TRBJ2-1
CASSEWGLAGVSNEQFF
>TRBV20-1|TRBJ1-2
CSASTQDSGYGYTF
>TRBV11-1|TRBJ2-7
CASSLSIDLASRNYEQYF
>TRBV28|TRBJ1-2
CASRSTGTHYGYTF
>TRBV25-1|TRBJ1-2
CASTPEGRGYTF
>TRBV29-1|TRBJ2-7
CSVLSSEHEQYF
>TRBV6-4|TRBJ2-3
CASSDSRGGTDTQYF
>TRBV7-2|TRBJ2-3
CASSPVRGVTQYF
>TRBV27|TRBJ1-1
CASSSRENTEAFF
>TRBV18|TRBJ1-5
CASSLGGQRNQPQHF
>TRBV6-5|TRBJ1-1
CASSYKGLEAFF
>TRBV6-5|TRBJ2-1
CASSYSTSGGANEQFF
>TRBV27|TRBJ2-5
CAKLAVPETQYF
>TRBV29-1|TRBJ1-3
CSVVPISGNTIYF
>TRBV4-1|TRBJ1-5
CASSQEGGGRQPQHF
>TRBV2|TRBJ2-7
CASRGDGSYEQYF
>TRBV6-1|TRBJ1-2
CATKGGADGYTF
>TRBV20-1|TRBJ1-5
CSAAPTGNQPQHF
>TRBV6-1|TRBJ1-1
CASTVTENTEAFF
>TRBV2|TRBJ2-3
CASRTQTTDTQYF
>TRBV7-2|TRBJ1-1
CASSVDSWTEAFF
>TRBV6-5|TRBJ1-1
CASSSAGGTEAFF
>TRBV6-1|TRBJ2-5
CASNSYGTEETQYF
>TRBV12-3/TRBV12-4|TRBJ1-5
CASSPLNQPQHF
>TRBV19|TRBJ2-7
CASSQGRFSEQYF
>TRBV7-3|TRBJ1-2
CASSQGGGYTF
>TRBV20-1|TRBJ2-6
CSARDPTSGSSGANVLTF
>TRBV11-1|TRBJ2-1
CASSLRTSRNEQFF
>TRBV6-1|TRBJ2-3
CASSEMEQYTDTQYF